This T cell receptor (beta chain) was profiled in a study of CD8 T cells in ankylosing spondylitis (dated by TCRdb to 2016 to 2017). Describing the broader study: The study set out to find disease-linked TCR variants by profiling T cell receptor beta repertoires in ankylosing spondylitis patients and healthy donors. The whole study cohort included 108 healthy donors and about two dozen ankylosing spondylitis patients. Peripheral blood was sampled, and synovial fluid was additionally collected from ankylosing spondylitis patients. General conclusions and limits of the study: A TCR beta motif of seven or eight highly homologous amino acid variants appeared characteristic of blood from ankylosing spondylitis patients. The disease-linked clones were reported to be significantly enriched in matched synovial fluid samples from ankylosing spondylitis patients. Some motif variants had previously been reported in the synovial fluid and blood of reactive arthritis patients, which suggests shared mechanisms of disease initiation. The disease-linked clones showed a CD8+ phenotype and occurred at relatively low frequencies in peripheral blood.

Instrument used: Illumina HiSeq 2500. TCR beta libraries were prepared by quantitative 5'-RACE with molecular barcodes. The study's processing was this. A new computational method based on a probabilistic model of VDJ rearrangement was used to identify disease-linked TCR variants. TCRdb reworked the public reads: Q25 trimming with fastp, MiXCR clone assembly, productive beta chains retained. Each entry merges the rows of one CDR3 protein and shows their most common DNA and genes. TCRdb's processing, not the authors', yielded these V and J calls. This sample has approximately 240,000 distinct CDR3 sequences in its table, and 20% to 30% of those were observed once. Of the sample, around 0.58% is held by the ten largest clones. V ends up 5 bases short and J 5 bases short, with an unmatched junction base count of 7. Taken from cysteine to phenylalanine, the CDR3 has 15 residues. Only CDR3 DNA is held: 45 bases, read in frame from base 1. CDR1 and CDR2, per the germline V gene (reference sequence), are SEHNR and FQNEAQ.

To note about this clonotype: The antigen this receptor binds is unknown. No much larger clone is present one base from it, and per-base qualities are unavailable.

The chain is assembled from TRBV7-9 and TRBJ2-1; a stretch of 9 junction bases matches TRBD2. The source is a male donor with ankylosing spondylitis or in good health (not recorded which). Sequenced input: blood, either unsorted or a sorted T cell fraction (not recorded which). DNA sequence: TGTGCCAGCAGCCCGGAGCGGGGGGCACACAATGAGCAGTTCTTC. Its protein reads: CASSPERGAHNEQFF.